Below, 16 T cell receptor beta chains from the same sample are listed, as sequenced in a study of T-cell reconstitution after alpha-beta-depleted transplantation in children. Unique molecular identifiers were built into the TCRbeta library. MiXCR, applied by TCRdb to the PCR reads, yields one record per CDR3 protein. This sample has roughly 17,000 distinct CDR3 sequences; roughly 12% occur once, and the top ten carry 55% to 75%. Sequences were derived from PBMCs, mostly from graft donor cells, sampled 180 days after TCRalphabeta/CD19-depleted stem cell transplant. The receptors stem from a boy younger than two who had a stem cell transplant for Wiskott-Aldrich syndrome, so the T cells may come from the graft donor.

The chain carries TRBV5-6 and TRBJ1-3; 8 nucleotides align to TRBD1. V dropped 1 base and J dropped 0; count of bases not matched to a gene: 3. CDR1 and CDR2 from the germline V gene are SGHDT and YYEEEE. CDR3 size: 16 residues. CDR3 sequence: CASSLNRGTSGNTIYF. CDR3 DNA sequence: TGTGCCAGCAGCTTGAACAGGGGGACCTCTGGAAACACCATATATTTT.

This clonotype was detected ten times or more. The rearrangement joins TRBV7-9 to TRBJ2-7, with D possibly matching TRBD2 (6 bases). Trimming removed 1 base at V and 5 bases at J, with 9 bases between. Germline assignment: CDR1 SEHNR and CDR2 FQNEAQ (reference sequence). CDR3 size: 13 residues. CDR3: CASSLGGGDEQYF. The CDR3 nucleotides are TGTGCCAGCAGCTTAGGAGGAGGGGACGAGCAGTACTTC.

Ten or more counts support this clonotype. The chain uses TRBV6-6 and TRBJ1-2; 7 bases align to TRBD1. CDR1 and CDR2 from the germline V gene are MNHNY and SVGAGI (reference sequence). V shed 5 bases and J 4 bases; nucleotides not matched to a gene: 4. There are 13 residues in the CDR3. CDR3 in amino acids: CASSDREGYGYTF. For the CDR3, the DNA is TGTGCCAGCAGTGACAGGGAGGGCTATGGCTACACCTTC.

In its sample, this clonotype was seen a few times. The V call is TRBV5-1, the J call TRBJ2-7; 7 bases align to TRBD1. V shed 1 base, J shed 3 bases, and the junction held 1 base outside the gene matches. The CDR3 runs to 13 residues. Germline CDR1 and CDR2: SGHRS and YFSETQ. The CDR3 spells CASSLPGGYEQYF. CDR3 bases: TGCGCCAGCAGCTTGCCAGGGGGCTACGAGCAGTACTTC.

The rearrangement links TRBV28 to TRBJ1-1; the D gene is possibly TRBD1 (6 bases). Between the trimmed V and J ends, which lost 4 bases and 3 bases, there was a span of 15 bases. This CDR3 is 15 amino acids long. Germline-derived CDR1 and CDR2 are MDHEN and SYDVKM. The CDR3 reads CASSSTPGDHTEAFF. In nucleotides, the CDR3 is TGTGCCAGCAGTTCCACCCCAGGGGATCACACTGAAGCTTTCTTT.

This clonotype was observed many times. The genes are TRBV19 and TRBJ2-4; TRBD2 might be the D (6 bases). This CDR3 spans 17 amino acids. Germline CDR1 and CDR2: LNHDA and SQIVND (reference sequence). V was shortened by 5 bases and J by 6 bases, with 23 bases between the two germline ends. CDR3: CASSPGGLLVTGNIQYF. Written as DNA, the CDR3 is TGTGCCAGTAGTCCAGGAGGGTTGTTGGTCACTGGAAACATTCAGTACTTC.

The chain employs TRBV30 and TRBJ1-1; D gene uncertain. Trimming shortened V by 2 bases and J by 1 base, and 2 bases separated the two germline ends. CDR1 is GTSNPN, CDR2 SVGIG, per germline (reference sequence). The CDR3 extends over 11 amino acids. The CDR3 DNA follows: TGTGCCTGGAGTAAGAACACTGAAGCTTTCTTT. It codes for CAWSKNTEAFF. Using reference TRBV30 and TRBJ1-1 for the parts outside the CDR3, the full variable domain is SQTIHQWPATLVQPVGSPLSLECTVEGTSNPNLYWYRQAAGRGLQLLFYSVGIGQISSEVPQNLSASRPQDRQFILSSKKLLLSDSGFYLCAWSKNTEAFFGQGTRLTVV.

The chain couples TRBV20-1 to TRBJ2-7; 8 nucleotides match TRBD2. CDR1 is DFQATT and CDR2 is SNEGSKA in the germline V gene (reference sequence). V dropped 3 bases and J dropped 1; count of bases not matched to a gene: 5. The CDR3 totals 14 residues. The CDR3 DNA reads TGCAGTGCTAGGCGAGCGGGGGAGTCCTACGAGCAGTACTTC. Translated, it gives CSARRAGESYEQYF.

This clonotype is categorized as hyperexpanded (1% or more). J is TRBJ1-1 and V is TRBV5-8; D not resolved. CDR3 length: 12 amino acids. The V end was cut by 2 bases, the J end by 3 bases, with 5 bases between. CDR1 is SGHTS, CDR2 YDEGEE, per germline. This chain's CDR3 is CASSFLDTEAFF. CDR3 DNA: TGTGCCAGCAGCTTCTTGGACACTGAAGCTTTCTTT.

This clonotype was seen ten or more times. DNA for the CDR3: TGCGCCAGCAGCTTGGAGCTGGGGCCGGATACGCAGTATTTT. It specifies CASSLELGPDTQYF. The rearrangement joins TRBV5-1 to TRBJ2-3; D possibly corresponds to TRBD1 (5 bases). Germline V lookup: CDR1 SGHRS, CDR2 YFSETQ. The CDR3 runs to 14 residues. With 0 bases removed from V and 6 bases from J, the gap between germline ends came to 11 bases.

This sequence joins TRBV5-1 and TRBJ1-1; D may be TRBD1 (5 bases). V shed 0 bases and J shed 4 bases, with 10 bases lying between them. The germline CDR1 and CDR2 sequences are SGHRS and YFSETQ. This CDR3 comprises 14 residues. CDR3 coding DNA: TGCGCCAGCAGCTTGGGAGGGGTGGGCACTGAAGCTTTCTTT. This translates into CASSLGGVGTEAFF.

This clonotype occurred many times. The CDR3 region is CASSRSLEVLGNIQYF. CDR3 DNA: TGTGCCAGCAGCCGATCCCTTGAGGTCCTGGGGAACATTCAGTACTTC. The V and J genes are TRBV7-9 and TRBJ2-4; D is ambiguous. In germline, CDR1 is SEHNR, CDR2 FQNEAQ (reference sequence). CDR3 length: 16 residues. V was shortened by 5 bases and J by 7 bases, with 21 bases between the two germline ends.

This clonotype was seen a handful of times. The chain employs TRBV19 and TRBJ1-2, with D perhaps matching TRBD1 (5 bases). The V end was cut by 6 bases, the J end by 6 bases, with 14 bases between. Germline V gene lookup returns CDR1 LNHDA and CDR2 SQIVND (reference sequence). This CDR3 region has 13 residues. The CDR3 protein is CASSRRVLDGYTF. CDR3 DNA: TGTGCCAGTAGCCGCAGGGTGCTCGATGGCTACACCTTC.

In its sample, this clonotype ranks as large. The chain employs TRBV10-3 and TRBJ2-3; TRBD2 matches 13 bases. Germline-derived CDR1 and CDR2 are ENHRY and SYGVKD. V shed 6 bases and J 2 bases; nucleotides not matched to a gene: 5. The CDR3 totals 16 residues. The CDR3 DNA is TGTGCCATCAGCAAACTAGCGGGAGGGAACACAGATACGCAGTATTTT. Protein sequence: CAISKLAGGNTDTQYF.

This clonotype was recorded many times. The V gene is TRBV28, the J gene TRBJ2-7, with 9 bases aligning to TRBD2. This CDR3 region has 14 residues. J was trimmed by 1 base and V by 6 bases; bases with no gene match: 4. The germline gives CDR1 MDHEN, CDR2 SYDVKM. This chain's CDR3 is CASRLSGGSYEQYF. The CDR3 DNA reads as TGTGCCAGCAGACTTAGCGGGGGATCCTACGAGCAGTACTTC.

This clonotype has a handful of counts. V is TRBV7-8 and J is TRBJ1-2, with 9 bases aligning to TRBD1. The V and J ends lost 2 bases and 8 bases, in that order; junction bases with no gene match: 12. Germline V gene sequence: CDR1 SGHVS, CDR2 FQNEAQ. The CDR3 has 16 residues. The chain's CDR3 is CASSLLRRTGVEGYTF. Written as DNA, the CDR3 is TGTGCCAGCAGCTTACTCCGCCGGACAGGGGTGGAAGGCTACACCTTC.